What follows are 20 T cell receptor beta chains derived from one specimen sequenced in a study of cytomegalovirus exposure and HLA in healthy donors. Researchers ran the PCR with 60 Vbeta and 13 Jbeta primers. Some clones are missing from TCRdb's copy, which holds only in-frame ones; the method was immunoSEQ multiplex PCR. The data show about 130,000 clones, over 80% seen once. Specimen: PBMCs. These receptor sequences come from a man younger than 30 in good health and CMV-seropositive.

The chain couples TRBV5-6 to TRBJ2-1; 8 bases match TRBD1. In germline, CDR1 is SGHDT, CDR2 YYEEEE. Unmatched junction bases numbered 9, after V lost 2 bases and J lost 2 bases. The CDR3 has 17 amino acids. The DNA of the CDR3 is TGTGCCAGCAGCTTCCCCAGGGGGCCCCACCCCTACAATGAGCAGTTCTTC. Residues: CASSFPRGPHPYNEQFF.

The count of this clone is one. The J gene is TRBJ2-2, the V gene TRBV4-1; no firm D call. V was clipped by 2 bases and J by 9 bases, with 13 bases between them. Germline values: CDR1 MGHRA, CDR2 YSYEKL. There are 14 residues in the CDR3. In DNA, the CDR3 is TGCGCCAGCAGCCAACCCTCGGAGAGCCGGGAGCTGTTTTTT. Protein sequence: CASSQPSESRELFF.

This chain connects TRBV7-9 to TRBJ2-2, with D maybe TRBD1 (6 bases). From germline, CDR1 is SEHNR and CDR2 FQNEAQ (reference sequence). The CDR3 runs 15 residues. The germline V and J ends were trimmed by 3 bases and 2 bases, with 10 bases remaining between them. In nucleotides, the CDR3 is TGTGCCAGCAGCTTTTGGACAGTTAACACCGGGGAGCTGTTTTTT. Amino acid sequence: CASSFWTVNTGELFF.

This clone was recorded a few times. The chain employs TRBV25-1 and TRBJ2-7; 10 nucleotides agree with TRBD1. The junction had 3 bases not matched to a gene; V was cut back by 0 bases and J by 1 base. This CDR3 comprises 16 residues. The germline V gene encodes CDR1 MGHDK and CDR2 SYGVNS. The CDR3 protein is CASSEYPDRGSYEQYF. In DNA, the CDR3 is TGTGCCAGCAGTGAATACCCGGACAGGGGGTCCTACGAGCAGTACTTC.

This clone was seen more than once but under ten times. This sequence joins TRBV6-1 and TRBJ1-5, with D perhaps TRBD1 (5 bases). This CDR3 spans 15 amino acids. V lost 3 bases and J 2 bases, leaving 11 bases between the germline ends. Germline assignment: CDR1 MNHNS and CDR2 SASEGT. For the CDR3, the DNA is TGTGCCAGCAGTGAGGTGGGGGAGGGCAATCAGCCCCAGCATTTT. Translation gives CASSEVGEGNQPQHF.

This clone was recorded a few times. The chain has TRBV30 and TRBJ1-2, with TRBD1 identical over 7 bases. This CDR3 region has 12 residues. Trimming took 7 bases from V and 8 from J; bases not matched to a gene: 10. Per germline, CDR1 GTSNPN and CDR2 SVGIG (reference sequence). The CDR3 here is CASPQGPGGYTF. The CDR3 DNA reads as TGTGCCTCCCCACAGGGGCCGGGCGGCTACACCTTC.

The chain couples TRBV11-2 to TRBJ1-2; D call uncertain. Germline V gene sequence: CDR1 SGHAT, CDR2 FQNNGV. The CDR3 is made up of 13 amino acids. The V and J ends lost 7 bases and 2 bases respectively, with 11 bases between them. CDR3 DNA: TGTGCCAGCATGAGTGACGGGAACTATGGCTACACCTTC. Its translation is CASMSDGNYGYTF.

The J gene is TRBJ2-1, the V gene TRBV7-3; 9 bases map to TRBD1. The CDR3 contains 15 residues. Germline assignment: CDR1 SGHTA and CDR2 FQGTGA. V shed 4 bases and J 8 bases; nucleotides not matched to a gene: 9. Here the CDR3 DNA reads TGTGCCAGCAGCTGGGGACAGGGTACGTTCGATGAGCAGTTCTTC. Translation gives CASSWGQGTFDEQFF.

This chain connects TRBV9 to TRBJ1-1; tentatively, D is TRBD1 (5 bases). Trimming removed 0 bases at V and 11 bases at J, with 23 bases between. This CDR3 region has 16 residues. CDR1 and CDR2 (germline): SGDLS, YYNGEE. The CDR3 spells CASSVEGTGVGGSAFF. CDR3 DNA sequence: TGTGCCAGCAGCGTAGAGGGAACTGGTGTGGGGGGTAGCGCTTTCTTT.

The rearrangement joins TRBV19 to TRBJ1-5; TRBD1 is a possible D gene (5 bases). The V and J ends lost 6 bases and 5 bases respectively, with 17 bases between them. The CDR3 totals 15 residues. CDR1 is LNHDA, CDR2 SQIVND, per germline (reference sequence). The CDR3 loop reads CASRGGHKSDQPQHF. CDR3 DNA: TGTGCCAGTAGGGGGGGTCACAAAAGCGATCAGCCCCAGCATTTT.

The chain is built from TRBV6-5 and TRBJ1-2, with 7 bases identical to TRBD1. Germline lookup yields CDR1 MNHEY and CDR2 SVGAGI. CDR3 size: 15 residues. The V segment lost 4 bases and the J segment 0 bases; nucleotides outside the gene matches: 5. CDR3 DNA: TGTGCCAGCAGTTCACAGGGGCGAGCTAACTATGGCTACACCTTC. This encodes CASSSQGRANYGYTF.

CDR3 amino acids: CASRLASGYEQYF. In nucleotides, the CDR3 is TGCGCCAGCAGATTAGCTAGCGGGTACGAGCAGTACTTC. The gene calls are TRBV5-1 and TRBJ2-7; 8 bases line up with TRBD2. The CDR3 sequence is 13 residues long. The V and J ends lost 5 bases and 4 bases, in that order; junction bases with no gene match: 5. The V gene's germline CDR1 is SGHRS and CDR2 YFSETQ.

The CDR3 spells CASSRGTGFAYEQYF. The CDR3 DNA reads as TGTGCCAGCAGCCGAGGGACAGGGTTCGCCTACGAGCAGTACTTC. The rearrangement joins TRBV6-1 to TRBJ2-7; 9 bases map to TRBD1. CDR1 MNHNS and CDR2 SASEGT come from the germline V gene. This CDR3 contains 15 residues. The trim removed 6 bases at V and 2 bases at J, leaving 8 bases unmatched.

The V call is TRBV27, the J call TRBJ1-5; a possible D gene is TRBD1 (5 bases). CDR1 and CDR2 (germline): MNHEY, SMNVEV (reference sequence). The length of the CDR3 is 13 residues. Trimming pared 5 bases from V and 7 bases from J, leaving 12 bases between. DNA of the CDR3: TGTGCCAGCAGTATGGGGGGGTTCCAGCCCCAGCATTTT. Translated, it gives CASSMGGFQPQHF.

The chain is built from TRBV7-3 and TRBJ2-3; 7 positions match TRBD1. CDR3 length: 14 amino acids. CDR1 and CDR2 from the germline V gene are SGHTA and FQGTGA. V lost 4 bases, J lost 2 bases, and 3 bases stayed unmatched. The CDR3 region is CASSSGGNTDTQYF. Written as DNA, the CDR3 is TGTGCCAGCAGCTCAGGGGGAAACACAGATACGCAGTATTTT.

The V gene is TRBV7-9, the J gene TRBJ2-2; TRBD2 might be the D (6 bases). This CDR3 has 16 amino acids. Germline loops: CDR1 SEHNR, CDR2 FQNEAQ (reference sequence). V shed 7 bases and J shed 1 base, with 16 bases lying between them. CDR3 sequence (DNA): TGTGCCAGCATACTTGGGGGGACCATGAACACCGGGGAGCTGTTTTTT. Amino acid sequence: CASILGGTMNTGELFF.

The chain couples TRBV7-6 to TRBJ2-3; D remains unclear. This CDR3 has 15 amino acids. Germline V lookup: CDR1 SGHVS, CDR2 FNYEAQ. The V end was cut by 3 bases, the J end by 0 bases, with 10 bases between. CDR3 nucleotides: TGTGCCAGCAGCTTGCCCGGCGGTAGCACAGATACGCAGTATTTT. Amino acid sequence: CASSLPGGSTDTQYF.

This clone has more than one count but fewer than ten. The rearrangement uses TRBV2 and TRBJ1-1, with D perhaps matching TRBD1 (6 bases). The CDR3 sequence is 14 residues long. Per the germline V gene, CDR1 is SNHLY and CDR2 is FYNNEI. V was pared by 6 bases and J by 1 base, with 12 bases between. The CDR3 protein is CASRTDSSNTEAFF. DNA for the CDR3: TGTGCCAGCAGGACGGACAGCTCGAACACTGAAGCTTTCTTT. Together with reference TRBV2 and TRBJ1-1, the CDR3 gives the full variable domain: EPEVTQTPSHQVTQMGQEVILRCVPISNHLYFYWYRQILGQKVEFLVSFYNNEISEKSEIFDDQFSVERPDGSNFTLKIRSTKLEDSAMYFCASRTDSSNTEAFFGQGTRLTVV.

The chain recombines TRBV6-5 with TRBJ2-1; TRBD2 matches 8 bases. CDR1 is MNHEY and CDR2 is SVGAGI in the germline V gene. This CDR3 spans 15 amino acids. With V trimmed by 6 bases and J by 8 bases, 12 bases remained unmatched. CDR3 bases: TGTGCCAGCAGCCCTGTGGCGGGGGGCCTCCATGAGCAGTTCTTC. Amino acids: CASSPVAGGLHEQFF.

The chain employs TRBV6-1 and TRBJ2-5; 10 nucleotides match TRBD2. With V trimmed by 0 bases and J by 1 base, 11 bases remained unmatched. Germline V lookup: CDR1 MNHNS, CDR2 SASEGT. The CDR3 extends over 19 amino acids. CDR3 region: CASSEALRGSGGGQETQYF. As DNA, the CDR3 is TGTGCCAGCAGTGAAGCGCTTCGGGGGAGCGGGGGGGGCCAAGAGACCCAGTACTTC.